These 11 T cell receptor beta chains share one sample of origin, sequenced in a study of Graves' ophthalmopathy and Graves' hyperthyroidism. Amplification targeted the TCR beta CDR3 regions, with RNA transcripts as the source material. The authors performed first-round RT-PCR with HTBI primers and then a second-round multiplex PCR. A single record per CDR3 protein comes from TCRdb applying MiXCR to the multiplex PCR reads. Here the sample spans under 800,000 distinct CDR3 sequences, 22% being singletons. The specimen sequenced was peripheral blood. Receptor source: a woman aged 18-35 years with stable Graves' hyperthyroidism. Some clones in this sample may be carry-over from other donors' samples.

This clonotype came up once. The CDR3 end shows no conserved phenylalanine or tryptophan, and so a read error is likely. The chain combines TRBV15 with TRBJ2-7; 8 bases are shared with TRBD2. Germline CDR1 reads LNHNV; CDR2 reads YYDKDF (reference sequence). The CDR3 sequence is 14 residues long. CDR3 nucleotide sequence: TGTGTCACCAGCAGAGAGCGGGAGTCTAGCGAGCAGTACTAC. This codes for CVTSRERESSEQYY.

This clonotype was recorded many times. V and J are TRBV5-4 and TRBJ2-5; D uncertain. Germline V lookup: CDR1 SGHNT, CDR2 YYREEE (reference sequence). V was trimmed by 1 base and J by 0 bases, leaving 10 bases between them. The CDR3 is made up of 15 amino acids. The CDR3 spells CASSLKLSHQETQYF. The CDR3 coding sequence is TGTGCCAGCAGCTTGAAGCTGTCACACCAAGAGACCCAGTACTTC.

This clonotype occurred a few times. This chain connects TRBV28 to TRBJ2-7; D may be TRBD1 (6 bases). Germline loops: CDR1 MDHEN, CDR2 SYDVKM. The V end lost 1 base, the J end lost 2 bases, and 9 bases lay between the germline ends. The length of the CDR3 is 14 residues. CDR3 residues: CASSLFAGAYEQYF. CDR3 DNA sequence: TGTGCCAGCAGTTTATTCGCAGGGGCCTACGAGCAGTACTTC.

The chain employs TRBV30 and TRBJ2-5; TRBD1 is a possible D gene (6 bases). The germline V and J ends were trimmed by 3 bases and 4 bases, with 12 bases remaining between them. The CDR3 contains 13 residues. Germline V gene sequence: CDR1 GTSNPN, CDR2 SVGIG (reference sequence). The CDR3 reads CAWSSGARETQYF. In DNA form, the CDR3 reads TGTGCCTGGAGCTCAGGGGCTCGAGAGACCCAGTACTTC.

This clonotype has ten or more counts. V usage is TRBV5-1 and J usage is TRBJ1-2, with D tentatively TRBD1 (6 bases). V was cut by 4 bases and J by 3 bases, with 16 bases left in between. CDR1 SGHRS and CDR2 YFSETQ come from the germline V gene. This CDR3 is 15 amino acids long. This CDR3 reads CASSPAGGGDYGYTF. CDR3 bases: TGCGCCAGCAGCCCGGCGGGGGGCGGGGACTATGGCTACACCTTC.

The chain uses TRBV20-1 and TRBJ1-5; possibly TRBD1 for D (5 bases). Deletions cut 0 bases from V and 3 bases from J, with 12 bases between. This CDR3 region has 15 residues. Germline V gene sequence: CDR1 DFQATT, CDR2 SNEGSKA (reference sequence). In DNA form, the CDR3 reads TGCAGTGCTAGAGAGGGGCAGGCAATCAATCAGCCCCAGCATTTT. Its translation: CSAREGQAINQPQHF.

This clonotype appeared many times. The rearrangement joins TRBV5-5 to TRBJ2-5; D is uncertain. The CDR3 is 12 amino acids. CDR1 and CDR2 (germline): SGHKS, YYEKEE (reference sequence). Trimming pared 1 base from V and 5 bases from J, leaving 6 bases between. The CDR3 reads CASSLHRETQYF. The CDR3 nucleotides are TGTGCCAGCAGCTTGCATAGGGAGACCCAGTACTTC.

The genes are TRBV4-1 and TRBJ1-2; D is uncertain. CDR1 and CDR2 (germline): MGHRA, YSYEKL. The CDR3 runs to 16 residues. Between the trimmed V and J ends, which lost 0 bases and 4 bases, there was a span of 15 bases. The CDR3: CASSQERGIPAYGYTF. CDR3 nucleotides: TGCGCCAGCAGCCAAGAACGAGGGATCCCTGCCTATGGCTACACCTTC.

Note on this clonotype: At one of its ends the junction is not consistent with the germline gene, which may arise from a read error. The V and J genes are TRBV27 and TRBJ1-6; D unclear. The CDR3 totals 13 residues. Germline V gene sequence: CDR1 MNHEY, CDR2 SMNVEV (reference sequence). CDR3 bases: TGTGTCAGCAGTTCAGCTCCGACGGGACCCCTCCACTTT. Residues: CVSSSAPTGPLHF.

This clonotype was counted ten times or more. The J gene is TRBJ2-6, the V gene TRBV29-1, with D unresolved. Germline V gene sequence: CDR1 SQVTM, CDR2 ANQGSEA. V lost 5 bases, J lost 3 bases, and 8 bases lay in between. The CDR3 spans 13 residues. CDR3 in DNA: TGCAGCGTTCCAGTTTATGGGGCCAACGTCCTGACTTTC. This encodes CSVPVYGANVLTF. Based on the CDR3 plus reference TRBV29-1 and TRBJ2-6, the full variable domain is SAVISQKPSRDICQRGTSLTIQCQVDSQVTMMFWYRQQPGQSLTLIATANQGSEATYESGFVIDKFPISRPNLTFSTLTVSNMSPEDSSIYLCSVPVYGANVLTFGAGSRLTVL.

This clonotype was detected many times. The chain links TRBV6-1 to TRBJ1-6; TRBD1 is a possible D gene (5 bases). V lost 1 base and J 5 bases, leaving 6 bases between the germline ends. The CDR3 runs 14 residues. Looked up from germline, CDR1 is MNHNS and CDR2 is SASEGT. Here the CDR3 reads CASSEGQNNSPLHF. CDR3 DNA: TGTGCCAGCAGTGAAGGACAGAATAATTCACCCCTCCACTTT.